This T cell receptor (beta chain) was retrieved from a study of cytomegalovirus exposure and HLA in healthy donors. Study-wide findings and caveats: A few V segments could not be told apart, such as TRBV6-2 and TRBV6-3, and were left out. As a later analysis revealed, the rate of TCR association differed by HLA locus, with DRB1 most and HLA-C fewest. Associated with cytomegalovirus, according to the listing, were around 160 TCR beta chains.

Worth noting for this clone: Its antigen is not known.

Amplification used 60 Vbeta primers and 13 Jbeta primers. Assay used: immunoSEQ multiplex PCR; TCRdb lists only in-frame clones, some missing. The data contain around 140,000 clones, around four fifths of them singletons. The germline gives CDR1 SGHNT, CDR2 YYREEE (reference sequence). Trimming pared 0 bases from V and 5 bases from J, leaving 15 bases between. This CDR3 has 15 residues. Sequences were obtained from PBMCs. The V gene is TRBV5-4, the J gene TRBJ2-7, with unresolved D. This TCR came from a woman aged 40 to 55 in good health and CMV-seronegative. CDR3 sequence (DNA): TGTGCCAGCAGCTTGGGACACGCCTCAGTAAACGAGCAGTACTTC. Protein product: CASSLGHASVNEQYF.